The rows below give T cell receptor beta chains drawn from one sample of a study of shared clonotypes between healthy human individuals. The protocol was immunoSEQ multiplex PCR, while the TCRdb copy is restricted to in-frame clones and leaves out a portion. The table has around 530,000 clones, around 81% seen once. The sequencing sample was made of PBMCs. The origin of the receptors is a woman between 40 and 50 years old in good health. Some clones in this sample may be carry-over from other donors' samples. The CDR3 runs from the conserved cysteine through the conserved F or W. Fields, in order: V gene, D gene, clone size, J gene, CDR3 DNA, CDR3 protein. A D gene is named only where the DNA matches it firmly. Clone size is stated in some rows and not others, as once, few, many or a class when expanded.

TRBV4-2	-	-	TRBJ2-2	TGTGCCAGCAGCCAAGGAGGTGGCGGGGAGCTGTTTTTT	CASSQGGGGELFF
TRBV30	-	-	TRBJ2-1	TGTGCCTGTTCTGGAGCGGACCAACTGGGTGAGCAGTTCTTC	CACSGADQLGEQFF
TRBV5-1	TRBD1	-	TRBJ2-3	TGCGCCAGCAGCCCCGGGACAGGGGCGAATACGCAGTATTTT	CASSPGTGANTQYF
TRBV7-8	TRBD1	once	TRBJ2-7	TGTGCCAGCAGCTTAATGCTCAGACAGGGCAACGAGCAGTACTTC	CASSLMLRQGNEQYF
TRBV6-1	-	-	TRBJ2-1	TGTGCCAGCAGGGGGGATTCCTACAATGAGCAGTTCTTC	CASRGDSYNEQFF
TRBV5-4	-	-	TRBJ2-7	TGTGCCAGCAGCTTGGAGCCACTCTACGAGCAGTACTTC	CASSLEPLYEQYF
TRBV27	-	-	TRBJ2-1	TGTGCCAGCAGCAGTTATTCCGGGGCCCTCGGGGTCTACAATGAGCAGTTCTTC	CASSSYSGALGVYNEQFF
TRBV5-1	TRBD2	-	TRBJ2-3	TGCGCCAGCAGCTTACCTCCGCGGGAGGGCCGTACAGATACGCAGTATTTT	CASSLPPREGRTDTQYF
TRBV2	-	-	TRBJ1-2	TGTGCCAGCAGCCGGGACACCTATGGCTACACCTTC	CASSRDTYGYTF
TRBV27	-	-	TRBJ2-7	TGTGCCAGCAGTTGGACAGTGAGCTCCTACGAGCAGTACTTC	CASSWTVSSYEQYF
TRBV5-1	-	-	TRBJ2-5	TGCGCCAGCAGGCCCCTCCCGGGGCCGGGAGAGACCCAGTACTTC	CASRPLPGPGETQYF
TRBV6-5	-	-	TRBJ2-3	TGTGCCAGCAGTTACAGGGGGGCACCCACAGATACGCAGTATTTT	CASSYRGAPTDTQYF
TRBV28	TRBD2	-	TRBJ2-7	TGTGCCAGCAGTTTGGGCGGGAGGGGCGAGCAGTACTTC	CASSLGGRGEQYF
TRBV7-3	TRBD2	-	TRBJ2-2	TGTGCCAGCAGCAAACTAGCGGGAGGAGGGACCGGGGAGCTGTTTTTT	CASSKLAGGGTGELFF
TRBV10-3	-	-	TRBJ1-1	TGTGCCATCAGTGACGGGGGCGGATGGAACACTGAAGCTTTCTTT	CAISDGGGWNTEAFF
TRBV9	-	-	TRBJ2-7	TGTGCCATCCCCCCGGGCGAACTCTACGAGCAGTACTTC	CAIPPGELYEQYF
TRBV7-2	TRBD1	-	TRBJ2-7	TGTGCCAGCAGCCGGGACAGGGCAAGATACGAGCAGTACTTC	CASSRDRARYEQYF
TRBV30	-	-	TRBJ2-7	TGTGCCTCCCAAGGGGTTCAGCAGTACTTC	CASQGVQQYF
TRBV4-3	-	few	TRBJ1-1	TGCGCCAGCAGCCGGATCGGGACATTGAACACTGAAGCTTTCTTT	CASSRIGTLNTEAFF
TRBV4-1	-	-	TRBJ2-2	TGCGCCAGCAGCCAAGATCCGACCCCGGGGGTCGGGGAGCTGTTTTTT	CASSQDPTPGVGELFF
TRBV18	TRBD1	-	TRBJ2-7	TGTGCCAGCTCACCGATGGACAGGGGCGGGTCCTACGAGCAGTACTTC	CASSPMDRGGSYEQYF
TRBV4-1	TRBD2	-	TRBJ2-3	TGCGCCAGCAGCCAAGAAGGCGTGAGGACTAGCGGGAGGAACACAGATACGCAGTATTTT	CASSQEGVRTSGRNTDTQYF
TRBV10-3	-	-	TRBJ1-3	TGTGCCACGCGAGACAACCCAGGGAGTGGAAACACCGTATATTTT	CATRDNPGSGNTVYF
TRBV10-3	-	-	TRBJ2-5	TGTGCCATCAGTGAGTCGATTAGCCAAGAGACCCAGTACTTC	CAISESISQETQYF
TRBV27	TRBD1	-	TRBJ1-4	TGTGCCAGCAGTTTAAGAGGGTACAGGGGAGAAAAACTGTTTTTT	CASSLRGYRGEKLFF
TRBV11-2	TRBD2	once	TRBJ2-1	TGTGCCAGCAGCTTCAGTCTAGCGGACAATGAGCAGTTCTTC	CASSFSLADNEQFF
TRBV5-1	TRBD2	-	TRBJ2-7	TGCGCCAGCAGGGGGAGCGGGAGTACCTACGAGCAGTACTTC	CASRGSGSTYEQYF